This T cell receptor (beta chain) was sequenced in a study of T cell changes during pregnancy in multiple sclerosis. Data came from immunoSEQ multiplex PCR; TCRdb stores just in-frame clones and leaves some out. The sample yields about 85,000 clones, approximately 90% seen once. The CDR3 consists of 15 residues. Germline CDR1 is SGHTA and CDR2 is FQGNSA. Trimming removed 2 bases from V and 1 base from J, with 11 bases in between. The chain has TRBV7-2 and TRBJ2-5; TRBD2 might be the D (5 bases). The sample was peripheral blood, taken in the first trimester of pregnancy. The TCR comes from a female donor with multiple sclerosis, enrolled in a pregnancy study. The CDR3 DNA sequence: TGTGCCAGCAGCTTATCGAACGGGGTCCAAGAGACCCAGTACTTC. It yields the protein CASSLSNGVQETQYF. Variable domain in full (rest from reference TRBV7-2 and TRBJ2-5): GAGVSQSPSNKVTEKGKDVELRCDPISGHTALYWYRQSLGQGLEFLIYFQGNSAPDKSGLPSDRFSAERTGGSVSTLTIQRTQQEDSAVYLCASSLSNGVQETQYFGPGTRLLVL.